Below, 7 T cell receptor beta chains from the same sample are listed, as sequenced in a study of control samples from healthy donors and cancer patients. Method: immunoSEQ multiplex PCR; TCRdb's copy keeps in-frame clones and lacks some. The profile shows 100,000 to 150,000 clones, roughly 87% of them singletons. Sequencing was done on a sample of blood. These receptors all stem from a man aged 18 to 29 in good health.

This clone showed up just a few times. This chain uses TRBV6-1 with TRBJ1-1; D remains unclear. Trimming removed 3 bases from V and 0 bases from J, with 14 bases in between. Germline V gene lookup returns CDR1 MNHNS and CDR2 SASEGT. The CDR3 loop spans 16 amino acids. CDR3 DNA sequence: TGTGCCAGCAGTGACCCGGGTTGGGGAATGAACACTGAAGCTTTCTTT. This gives the protein CASSDPGWGMNTEAFF.

The chain couples TRBV5-1 to TRBJ2-1, with TRBD2 identical over 13 bases. The V segment lost 0 bases and the J segment 12 bases; nucleotides outside the gene matches: 6. CDR1 and CDR2 (germline): SGHRS, YFSETQ. This CDR3 has 15 residues. The DNA for the CDR3 is TGCGCCAGCAGCTTGGCCGGGACTAGCGGGGAGGGGCAGTTCTTC. Protein product: CASSLAGTSGEGQFF.

This clone was observed a handful of times. The V call is TRBV7-2, the J call TRBJ1-1; D remains unclear. The germline CDR1 and CDR2 sequences are SGHTA and FQGNSA. This CDR3 comprises 13 residues. The V and J ends lost 3 bases and 8 bases respectively, with 13 bases between them. CDR3 region: CASSLVSEAEAFF. The CDR3 DNA reads as TGTGCCAGCAGCTTGGTTTCGGAGGCCGAAGCTTTCTTT.

The chain joins TRBV14 to TRBJ1-1; 7 bases agree with TRBD1. The CDR3 is 16 residues long. Germline V CDR1 and CDR2: SGHDN, FVKESK. V gave up 4 bases and J gave up 0 bases; unmatched junction bases: 8. The CDR3 DNA sequence: TGTGCCAGCAGCCTTTACACAGGGGCCCTGAACACTGAAGCTTTCTTT. Translated, it gives CASSLYTGALNTEAFF.

In DNA, the CDR3 is TGTGCCAGCAGCTTAGCCGCTAGGGGAATTCTCCACTTT. It yields the protein CASSLAARGILHF. The chain links TRBV7-2 to TRBJ1-6; D is possibly TRBD1 (5 bases). V was trimmed by 0 bases and J by 16 bases, leaving 13 bases between them. The CDR3 loop spans 13 amino acids. Germline CDR1 reads SGHTA; CDR2 reads FQGNSA.

The chain links TRBV7-2 to TRBJ2-1; D gene uncertain. From germline, CDR1 is SGHTA and CDR2 FQGNSA. The CDR3 covers 14 residues. V was cut by 6 bases and J by 0 bases, with 9 bases left in between. Written as DNA, the CDR3 is TGTGCCAGCAGGCCCGGGTCCTCCTACAATGAGCAGTTCTTC. It translates to CASRPGSSYNEQFF.

The gene calls are TRBV29-1 and TRBJ1-1; 7 bases align to TRBD1. The CDR3 loop spans 14 amino acids. V shed 4 bases and J 3 bases; nucleotides not matched to a gene: 8. The germline V gene encodes CDR1 SQVTM and CDR2 ANQGSEA. Written as DNA, the CDR3 is TGCAGCGTTGGGACAGGTGGGTCATACACTGAAGCTTTCTTT. Residues: CSVGTGGSYTEAFF.